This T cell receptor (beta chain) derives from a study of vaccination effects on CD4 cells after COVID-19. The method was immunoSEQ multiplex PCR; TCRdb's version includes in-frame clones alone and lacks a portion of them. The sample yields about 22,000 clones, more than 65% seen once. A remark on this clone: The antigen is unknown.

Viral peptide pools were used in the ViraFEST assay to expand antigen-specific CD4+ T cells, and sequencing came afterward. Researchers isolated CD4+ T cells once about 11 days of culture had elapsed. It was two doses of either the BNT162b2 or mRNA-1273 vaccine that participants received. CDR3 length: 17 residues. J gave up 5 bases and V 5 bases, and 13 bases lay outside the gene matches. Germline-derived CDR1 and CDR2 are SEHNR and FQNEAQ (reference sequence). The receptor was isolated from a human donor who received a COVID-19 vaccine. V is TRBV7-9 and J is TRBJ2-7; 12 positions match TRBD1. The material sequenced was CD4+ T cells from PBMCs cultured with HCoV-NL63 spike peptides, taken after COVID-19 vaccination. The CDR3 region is CASSPYPVRDRGHEQYF. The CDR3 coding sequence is TGTGCCAGCAGCCCCTACCCGGTCCGGGACAGGGGGCACGAGCAGTACTTC.